The clone carrying this T cell receptor (beta chain) was seen more than once but under ten times. This entry comes from a study of blood T cell repertoires in COVID-19. Method: immunoSEQ multiplex PCR; TCRdb's copy keeps in-frame clones and lacks some. The data hold 70,000 or so clones, with approximately 86% observed a single time. With V trimmed by 2 bases and J by 3 bases, 12 bases remained unmatched. The germline V gene has CDR1 MGHRA and CDR2 YSYEKL. CDR3 length equals 19 residues. The clonotype was recovered from a woman aged 45-65 years with acute or convalescent COVID-19. The gene calls are TRBV4-1 and TRBJ2-6; 8 nucleotides line up with TRBD2. The source material was peripheral blood. The CDR3 bases are TGCGCCAGCAGCCAACTCCAGGCGGGGGGCGCATTTGGGGCCAACGTCCTGACTTTC. Its protein product is CASSQLQAGGAFGANVLTF.